This record looks at one TCR beta chain sequence and its context. These data originate in a study of blood T cell repertoires in COVID-19. At the level of the study: Both acute and convalescent COVID-19 samples were obtained from the United States, Italy and Spain. PBMCs, B-cell-depleted T cells, or T cells provided the cDNA or gDNA that made up the material.

Original methodology: Researchers report that nucleated cell counts were estimated from reference gene primer amplification. Method: immunoSEQ multiplex PCR; TCRdb's copy keeps in-frame clones and lacks some. V, J and clone size are taken as reported in that table, and D and trimming were inferred from the DNA itself. The sample consists of about 160,000 clones, 82% of them appearing once. Trimming left V 5 bases short and J 4 bases short, with 7 bases between. The CDR3 runs 12 residues. Germline CDR1 reads SNHLY; CDR2 reads FYNNEI. V usage is TRBV2 and J usage is TRBJ2-3; D might be TRBD2 (6 bases). The receptor's source is a woman older than 75 with acute or convalescent COVID-19. Input material: peripheral blood. Here the CDR3 reads CASSPGADTQYF. The CDR3 coding sequence is TGTGCCAGCAGTCCGGGGGCAGATACGCAGTATTTT.